This T cell receptor (beta chain) was obtained from a study of tumor and adjacent non-tumor tissue in lung cancer (dated by TCRdb to the late 2010s). At the level of the whole study: The cohort included more than nine adenocarcinoma, 2 squamous cell carcinoma and 1 small cell lung cancer patients. The study compared bulk TCRbeta repertoires from lung tumor tissue and matched distant non-tumor lung tissue of more than 12 lung cancer patients. A few dozen paired specimens, one tumor and one normal lung sample per patient, were profiled by TCRbeta CDR3 sequencing. Ages among the 15 or so patients ranged from about 31 to 85 years, there were roughly ten men and 5 women, and disease was at TNM stage I to III. A total of 95 million to 150 million productive TCRbeta reads were generated by sequencing, corresponding to an average of around 4 million reads per sample.

Regarding this clonotype: Its antigen is not yet known. At one end, the junction sequence differs from germline, possibly due to a read error.

Here is what the overall study found, with its caveats: Significantly higher TCR diversity was found in younger patients, and higher tumor TCR diversity was associated with shorter overall and disease-free survival. Only approximately 14 patients were included in the cohort, and the need for larger samples and more detailed clinical data was noted by the authors. The methods do not name the sequencing platform or mention unique molecular identifiers. Peripheral blood was not sequenced, so blood TCRbeta repertoires were not examined in the lung cancer patients of the study. TCR diversity (inverse Simpson) was significantly higher in tumor than in normal lung tissue (around 450 vs 160, P = 0.0075, Mann-Whitney U test). In normal lung, the top 100 clones accounted for a significantly larger cumulative share of the repertoire than in tumor tissue.

RNA was isolated from bulk, unsorted tissue, and RNA quality was assessed with a NanoDrop ND-1000 and an Agilent 2100. All donors had newly diagnosed lung cancer, had not received prior chemotherapy, and were admitted for thoracic surgery in China between August and November 2014. Patients with previous radiotherapy or chemotherapy, or with another concurrent cancer, were excluded from the study. Surgical tissue pieces of about 1-2.3 cm3 were preserved in RNAlater solution and were kept at -80 degrees C until use. Sequences SGHNT (CDR1) and YENEEA (CDR2) are obtained from the germline V gene. The CDR3 covers 14 residues, taking in both the cysteine and the phenylalanine. Only the CDR3 DNA stays, 42 bases, in frame from base 1. Library preparation employed multiplex PCR. The instrument given in TCRdb is Illumina HiSeq 2500. TCRbeta libraries were constructed through three rounds of nested PCR with primers (Table S4) according to protocols modified from ARM-PCR. Before sequencing, PCR products of 200-500 bp were cut from the gel and purified using the QIAquick gel extraction kit. Per the authors' processing: Trimmomatic was used to clean the reads, FLASH merged the cleaned reads into complete CDR3 sequences, and MiTCR assigned the sequences to V(D)J germline segments. Clonal diversity was computed as the inverse Simpson's index with VDJtools. A read counted as productive if the sequence was in-frame and lacked a premature stop codon. The public reads were run again by TCRdb, first through fastp at Q25 and then through MiXCR, and only productive beta chains were kept. CDR3 protein duplicates are merged, each entry listing the most common genes and DNA. Here the V and J calls rest on TCRdb's processing, not on the authors' analysis. For this sample the table gives tens of thousands of distinct CDR3 sequences, of which about 67% were detected only once. Jointly, the top ten make up around 20% of the sample.

Sequenced sample: lung tumor tissue. This sequence uses TRBV11-3 and TRBJ2-3; the D gene lacks a confident call. This TCR came from a man aged 55 to 69 with non-small cell lung cancer. The CDR3 has the sequence CASGFQAYTDTQYF. The DNA sequence reads TGTGCCAGCGGCTTCCAAGCCTACACAGATACGCAATATTTT.